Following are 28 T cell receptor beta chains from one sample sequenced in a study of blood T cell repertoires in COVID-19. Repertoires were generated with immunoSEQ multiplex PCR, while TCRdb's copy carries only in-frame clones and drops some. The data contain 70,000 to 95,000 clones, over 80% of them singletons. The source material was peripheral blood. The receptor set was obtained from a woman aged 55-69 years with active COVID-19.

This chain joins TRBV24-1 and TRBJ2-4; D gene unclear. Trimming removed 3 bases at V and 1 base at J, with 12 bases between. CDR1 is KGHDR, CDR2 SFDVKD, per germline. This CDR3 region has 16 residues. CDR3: CATSDTPQAAKNIQYF. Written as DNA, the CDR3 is TGTGCCACCAGTGATACCCCCCAGGCGGCCAAAAACATTCAGTACTTC.

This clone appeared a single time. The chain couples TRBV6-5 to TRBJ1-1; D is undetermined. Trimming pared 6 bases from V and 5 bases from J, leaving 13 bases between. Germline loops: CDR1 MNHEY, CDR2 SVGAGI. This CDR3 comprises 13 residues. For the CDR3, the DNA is TGTGCCAGCAGCCGTATTTATACAACTGAAGCTTTCTTT. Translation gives CASSRIYTTEAFF.

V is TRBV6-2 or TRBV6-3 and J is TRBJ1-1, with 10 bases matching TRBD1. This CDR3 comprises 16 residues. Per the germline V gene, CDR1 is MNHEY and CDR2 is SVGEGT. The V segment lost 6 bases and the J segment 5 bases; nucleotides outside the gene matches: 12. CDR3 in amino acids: CASSRGTGVSLTEAFF. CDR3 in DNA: TGTGCCAGCAGCCGCGGGACAGGGGTATCCCTTACTGAAGCTTTCTTT.

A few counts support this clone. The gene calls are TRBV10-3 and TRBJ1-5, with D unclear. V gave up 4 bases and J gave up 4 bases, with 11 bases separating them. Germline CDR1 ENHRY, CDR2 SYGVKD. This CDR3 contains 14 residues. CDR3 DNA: TGTGCCATCAGTGGCGAACCGACAAATCAGCCCCAGCATTTT. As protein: CAISGEPTNQPQHF.

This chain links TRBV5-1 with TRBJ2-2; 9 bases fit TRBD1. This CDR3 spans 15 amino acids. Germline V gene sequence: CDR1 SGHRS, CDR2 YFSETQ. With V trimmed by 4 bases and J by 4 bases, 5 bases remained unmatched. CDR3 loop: CASSAGQGGTGELFF. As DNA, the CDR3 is TGCGCCAGCAGCGCGGGACAGGGAGGCACCGGGGAGCTGTTTTTT.

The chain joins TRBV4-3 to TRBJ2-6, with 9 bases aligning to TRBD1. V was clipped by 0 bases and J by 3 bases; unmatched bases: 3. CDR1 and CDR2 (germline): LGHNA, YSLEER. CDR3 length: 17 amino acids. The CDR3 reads CASSQETGGFGANVLTF. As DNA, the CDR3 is TGCGCCAGCAGCCAAGAAACAGGGGGCTTTGGGGCCAACGTCCTGACTTTC.

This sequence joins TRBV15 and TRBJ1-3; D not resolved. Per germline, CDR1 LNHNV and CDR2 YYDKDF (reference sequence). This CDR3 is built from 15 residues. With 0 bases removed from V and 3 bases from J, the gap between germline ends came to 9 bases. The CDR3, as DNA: TGTGCCACCAGCAGAGAACTGAGTGTTGGAAACACCATATATTTT. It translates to CATSRELSVGNTIYF.

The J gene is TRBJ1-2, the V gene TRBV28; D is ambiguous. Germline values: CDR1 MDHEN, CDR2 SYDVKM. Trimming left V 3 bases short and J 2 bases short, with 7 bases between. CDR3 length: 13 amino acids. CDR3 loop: CASSFSVNYGYTF. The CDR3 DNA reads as TGTGCCAGCAGTTTTTCCGTGAACTATGGCTACACCTTC.

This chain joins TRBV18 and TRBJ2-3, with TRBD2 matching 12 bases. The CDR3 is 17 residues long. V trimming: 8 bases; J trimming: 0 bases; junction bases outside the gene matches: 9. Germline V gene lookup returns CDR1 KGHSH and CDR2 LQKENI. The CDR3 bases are TGTGCCAGCCTACCCCCTAGCGGGAGGGCTAGCACAGATACGCAGTATTTT. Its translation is CASLPPSGRASTDTQYF.

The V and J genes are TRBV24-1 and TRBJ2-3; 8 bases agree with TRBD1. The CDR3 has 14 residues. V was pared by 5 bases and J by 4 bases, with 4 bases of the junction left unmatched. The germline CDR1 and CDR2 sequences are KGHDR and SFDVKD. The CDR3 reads CATSGTGWADTQYF. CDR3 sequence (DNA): TGTGCCACCAGTGGGACAGGGTGGGCAGATACGCAGTATTTT.

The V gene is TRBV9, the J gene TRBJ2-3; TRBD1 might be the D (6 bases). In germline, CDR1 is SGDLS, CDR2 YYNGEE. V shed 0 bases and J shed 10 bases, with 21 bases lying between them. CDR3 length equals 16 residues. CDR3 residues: CASSVDVGAGYRAQYF. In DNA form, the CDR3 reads TGTGCCAGCAGCGTAGACGTGGGGGCGGGCTATCGTGCGCAGTATTTT.

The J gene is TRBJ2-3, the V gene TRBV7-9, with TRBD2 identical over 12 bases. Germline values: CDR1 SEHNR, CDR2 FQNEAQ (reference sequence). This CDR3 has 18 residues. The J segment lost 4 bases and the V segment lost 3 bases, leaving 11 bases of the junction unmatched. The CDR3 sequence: CASSLDRGTSGYSDTQYF. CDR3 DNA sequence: TGTGCCAGCAGCTTGGATAGAGGGACTAGCGGGTACTCAGATACGCAGTATTTT. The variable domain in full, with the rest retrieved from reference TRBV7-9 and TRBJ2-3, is DTGVSQNPRHKITKRGQNVTFRCDPISEHNRLYWYRQTLGQGPEFLTYFQNEAQLEKSRLLSDRFSAERPKGSFSTLEIQRTEQGDSAMYLCASSLDRGTSGYSDTQYFGPGTRLTVL.

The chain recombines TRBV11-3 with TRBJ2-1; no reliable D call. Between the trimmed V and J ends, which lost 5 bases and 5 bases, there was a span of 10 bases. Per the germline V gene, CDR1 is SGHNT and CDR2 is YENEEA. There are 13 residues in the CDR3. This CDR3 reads CASSLGSNNEQFF. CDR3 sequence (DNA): TGTGCCAGCAGCCTGGGTAGCAACAATGAGCAGTTCTTC.

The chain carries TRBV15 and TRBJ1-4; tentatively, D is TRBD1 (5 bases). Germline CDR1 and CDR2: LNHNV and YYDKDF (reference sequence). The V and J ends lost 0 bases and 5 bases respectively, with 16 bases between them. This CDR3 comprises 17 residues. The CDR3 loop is CATSRDSGRVPNEKLFF. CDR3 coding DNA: TGTGCCACCAGCAGAGATTCTGGCAGGGTCCCGAATGAAAAACTGTTTTTT. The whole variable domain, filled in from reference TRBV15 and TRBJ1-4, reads DAMVIQNPRYQVTQFGKPVTLSCSQTLNHNVMYWYQQKSSQAPKLLFHYYDKDFNNEADTPDNFQSRRPNTSFCFLDIRSPGLGDTAMYLCATSRDSGRVPNEKLFFGSGTQLSVL.

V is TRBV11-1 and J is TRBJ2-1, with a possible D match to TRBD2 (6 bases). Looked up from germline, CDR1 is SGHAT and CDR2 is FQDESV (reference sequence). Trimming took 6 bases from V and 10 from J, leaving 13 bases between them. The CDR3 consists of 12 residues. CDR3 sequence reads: CASSRLGGEQFF. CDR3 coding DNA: TGTGCCAGCAGTCGACTAGGAGGGGAGCAGTTCTTC.

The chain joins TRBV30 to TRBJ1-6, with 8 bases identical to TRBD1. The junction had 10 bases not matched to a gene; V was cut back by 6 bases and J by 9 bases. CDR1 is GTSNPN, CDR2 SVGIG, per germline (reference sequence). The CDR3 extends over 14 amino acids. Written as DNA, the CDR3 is TGTGCCTGTAGCACAGGGGGTATAGGTTCACCCCTCCACTTT. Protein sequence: CACSTGGIGSPLHF.

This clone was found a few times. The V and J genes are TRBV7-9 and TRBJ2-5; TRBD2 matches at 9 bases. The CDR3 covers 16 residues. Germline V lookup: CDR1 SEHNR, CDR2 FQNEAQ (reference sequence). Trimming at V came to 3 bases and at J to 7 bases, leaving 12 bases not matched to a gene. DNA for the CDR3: TGTGCCAGCAGCTTTTATAGCGGGGGCCCTAAGGGGACCCAGTACTTC. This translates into CASSFYSGGPKGTQYF.

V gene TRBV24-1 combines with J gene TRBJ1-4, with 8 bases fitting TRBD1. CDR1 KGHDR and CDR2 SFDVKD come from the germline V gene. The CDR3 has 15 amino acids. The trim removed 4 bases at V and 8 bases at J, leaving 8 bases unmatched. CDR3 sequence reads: CATSDSQGVREKLFF. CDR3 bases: TGTGCCACCAGTGACTCACAGGGGGTAAGGGAAAAACTGTTTTTT.

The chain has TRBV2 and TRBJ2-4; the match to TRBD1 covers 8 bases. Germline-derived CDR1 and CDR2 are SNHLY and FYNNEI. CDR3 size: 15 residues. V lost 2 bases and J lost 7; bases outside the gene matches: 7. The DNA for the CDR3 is TGTGCCAGCAGTGAAATACAGGGGGGCGGGAACATTCAGTACTTC. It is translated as CASSEIQGGGNIQYF. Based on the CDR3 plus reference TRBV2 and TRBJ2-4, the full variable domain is EPEVTQTPSHQVTQMGQEVILRCVPISNHLYFYWYRQILGQKVEFLVSFYNNEISEKSEIFDDQFSVERPDGSNFTLKIRSTKLEDSAMYFCASSEIQGGGNIQYFGAGTRLSVL.

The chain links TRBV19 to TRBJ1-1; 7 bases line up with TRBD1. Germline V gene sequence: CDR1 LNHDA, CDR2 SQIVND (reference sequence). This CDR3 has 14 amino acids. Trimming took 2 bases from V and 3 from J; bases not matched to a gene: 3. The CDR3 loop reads CASSIYGQDTEAFF. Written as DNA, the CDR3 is TGTGCCAGTAGTATATACGGACAGGACACTGAAGCTTTCTTT.

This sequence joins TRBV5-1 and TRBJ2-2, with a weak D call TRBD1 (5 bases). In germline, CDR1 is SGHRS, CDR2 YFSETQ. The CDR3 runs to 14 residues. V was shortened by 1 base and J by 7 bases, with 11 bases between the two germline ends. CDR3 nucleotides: TGCGCCAGCAGCTTGACAGGATCGGGCGGGGAGCTGTTTTTT. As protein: CASSLTGSGGELFF.

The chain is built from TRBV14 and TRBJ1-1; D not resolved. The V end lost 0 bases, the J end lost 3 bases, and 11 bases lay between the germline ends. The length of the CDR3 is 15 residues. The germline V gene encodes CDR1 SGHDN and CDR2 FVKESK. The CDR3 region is CASSQDLARDTEAFF. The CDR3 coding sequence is TGTGCCAGCAGCCAAGATCTGGCGCGGGACACTGAAGCTTTCTTT.

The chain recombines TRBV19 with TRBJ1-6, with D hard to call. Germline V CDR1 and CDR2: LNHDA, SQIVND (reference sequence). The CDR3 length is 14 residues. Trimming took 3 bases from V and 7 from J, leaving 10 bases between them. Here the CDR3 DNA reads TGTGCCAGTAGTATTCCGTCGACAAATTCACCCCTCCACTTT. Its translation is CASSIPSTNSPLHF.

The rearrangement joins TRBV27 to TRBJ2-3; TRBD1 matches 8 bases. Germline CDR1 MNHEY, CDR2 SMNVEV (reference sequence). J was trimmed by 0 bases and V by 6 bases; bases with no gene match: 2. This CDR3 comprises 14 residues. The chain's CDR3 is CASRRTGSTDTQYF. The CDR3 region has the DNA TGTGCCAGCAGACGGACAGGGAGCACAGATACGCAGTATTTT.

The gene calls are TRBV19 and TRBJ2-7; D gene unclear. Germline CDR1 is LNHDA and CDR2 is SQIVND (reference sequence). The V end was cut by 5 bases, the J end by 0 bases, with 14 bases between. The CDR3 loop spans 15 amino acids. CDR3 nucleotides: TGTGCCAGTAGTGTCGGGTCCCGACTCTCCTACGAGCAGTACTTC. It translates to CASSVGSRLSYEQYF. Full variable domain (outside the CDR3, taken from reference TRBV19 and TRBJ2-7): DGGITQSPKYLFRKEGQNVTLSCEQNLNHDAMYWYRQDPGQGLRLIYYSQIVNDFQKGDIAEGYSVSREKKESFPLTVTSAQKNPTAFYLCASSVGSRLSYEQYFGPGTRLTVT.

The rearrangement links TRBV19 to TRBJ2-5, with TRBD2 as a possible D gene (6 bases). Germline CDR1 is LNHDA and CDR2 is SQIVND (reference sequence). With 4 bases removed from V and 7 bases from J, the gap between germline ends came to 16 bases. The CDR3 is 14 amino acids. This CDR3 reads CASSKDAGFGTQYF. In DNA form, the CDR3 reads TGTGCCAGTAGTAAAGATGCGGGATTTGGGACCCAGTACTTC.

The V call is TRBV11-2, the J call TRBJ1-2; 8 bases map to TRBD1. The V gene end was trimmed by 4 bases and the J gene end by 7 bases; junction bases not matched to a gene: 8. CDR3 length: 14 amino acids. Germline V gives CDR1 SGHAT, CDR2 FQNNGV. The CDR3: CASSSDRARSGYTF. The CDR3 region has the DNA TGTGCCAGCAGCTCGGACAGGGCAAGATCTGGCTACACCTTC.

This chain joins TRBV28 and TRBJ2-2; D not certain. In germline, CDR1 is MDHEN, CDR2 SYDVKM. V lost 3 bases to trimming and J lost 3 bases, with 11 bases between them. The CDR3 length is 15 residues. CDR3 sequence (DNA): TGTGCCAGCAGTTTTCGTGACACTTACACCGGGGAGCTGTTTTTT. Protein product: CASSFRDTYTGELFF.